This T cell receptor (beta chain) stems from a study of blood T cell repertoires in COVID-19. On the study more broadly: PBMCs, B-cell-depleted T cells, or T cells provided the cDNA or gDNA that made up the material.

In the original processing: Amplifying reference gene primers gave estimates of nucleated cell counts. TCRdb's table, derived via immunoSEQ multiplex PCR, lists solely in-frame clones and lacks some. V and J calls and clone size are as listed in that table; D and trimming were resolved from the DNA. The table has 75,000 to 95,000 clones, about 90% seen once. This clone has a single count. This sequence was found in a man aged 50-59 years with active COVID-19. The sample comprised peripheral blood.

The CDR3 loop is CATAGGGQSNEKLFF. The CDR3 DNA reads TGTGCCACCGCCGGGGGGGGACAGTCTAATGAAAAACTGTTTTTT. This chain joins TRBV10-3 and TRBJ1-4, with 7 bases that match TRBD1. The length of the CDR3 is 15 residues. Germline CDR1 ENHRY, CDR2 SYGVKD. V lost 10 bases to trimming and J lost 3 bases; unmatched junction nucleotides: 11.